The TCR beta chain under discussion was sequenced for a study of response to subunit inactivated influenza vaccine listed by TCRdb under 2018. In terms of the full investigation: Deep quantitative profiling of the T cell receptor repertoire was used in the study to follow responses to a trivalent subunit inactivated influenza vaccine.

This clonotype was counted only a few times. What this receptor recognizes is not known. The record has no base qualities; no much larger clone is one base away. The library was prepared using RT-PCR. The sequencer listed for this sample is Illumina HiSeq 2500. TCRdb reanalyzed the raw reads on its own, using fastp at Q25 for trimming and MiXCR for clone calling, and kept in-frame beta chains. Duplicate CDR3 protein sequences are folded into a single record with the most common DNA and genes. The sample includes 400,000 to 650,000 distinct CDR3 sequences, with approximately 7.3% observed a single time. About an eighth of the sample is in the top ten clones. V is clipped by 1 base and J by 8 bases, and the sequence between their germline boundaries is 17 bases long. CDR1 and CDR2 were assigned from the germline V gene as LGHNA and YSLEER. Spanning cysteine to phenylalanine, the CDR3 consists of 15 amino acids. Just CDR3 DNA is preserved here, 45 bases in frame from base 1.

General findings and caveats noted by the study authors: It was suggested by the authors that each seasonal influenza vaccination may recruit only a limited number of new T cells.

Recombination linked TRBV4-3 to TRBJ1-2, with no confident D gene call. Material: PBMCs from blood, obtained less than 25 months after vaccination. The source is a man in his fifties or sixties who received an inactivated influenza vaccine. Donor details come from another sample of the same person, matched by shared clones. CDR3 sequence: CASSQAQGHTSGYTF. In nucleotide form, the sequence is TGCGCCAGCAGCCAAGCCCAAGGGCACACCAGCGGCTACACCTTC.